This TCR beta chain was recovered during a study of blood T cell repertoires in COVID-19. Study at large: Samples representing acute and convalescent COVID-19 were sourced from the United States, Italy and Spain.

Sequenced by immunoSEQ multiplex PCR; TCRdb stores in-frame clones only, minus some. The repertoire holds 300,000 to 400,000 clones, with 75% to 90% as singletons. Germline trimming cut 6 bases from V and 4 bases from J; bases unmatched to any gene: 4. This CDR3 is 13 amino acids long. The TCR originated in a woman between 25 and 40 years old who had been exposed to COVID-19. The chain couples TRBV12-3 or TRBV12-4 to TRBJ1-1; 8 bases are a match to TRBD1. The sample comprised PBMCs or T cells enriched from blood (not recorded which). The CDR3 region is CASSPTGVTEAFF. In DNA, the CDR3 is TGTGCCAGCAGCCCGACAGGGGTCACTGAAGCTTTCTTT.